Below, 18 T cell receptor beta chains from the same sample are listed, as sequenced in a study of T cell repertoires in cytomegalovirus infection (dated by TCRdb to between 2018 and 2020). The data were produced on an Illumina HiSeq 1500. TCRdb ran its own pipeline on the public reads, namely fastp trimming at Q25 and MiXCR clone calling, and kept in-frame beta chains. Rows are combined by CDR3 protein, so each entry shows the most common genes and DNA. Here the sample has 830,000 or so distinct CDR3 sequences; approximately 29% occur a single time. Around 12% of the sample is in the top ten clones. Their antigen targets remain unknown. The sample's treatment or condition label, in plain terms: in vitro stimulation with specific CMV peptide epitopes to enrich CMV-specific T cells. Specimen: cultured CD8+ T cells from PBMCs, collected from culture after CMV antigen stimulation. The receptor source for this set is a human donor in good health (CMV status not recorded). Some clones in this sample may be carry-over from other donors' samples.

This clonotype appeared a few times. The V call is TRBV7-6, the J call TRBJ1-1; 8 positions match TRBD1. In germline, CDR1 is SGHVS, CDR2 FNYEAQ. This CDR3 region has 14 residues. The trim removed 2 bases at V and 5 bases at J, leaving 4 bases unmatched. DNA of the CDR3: TGTGCCAGCAGCTTAAGCAGGGGGCTTACTGAAGCTTTCTTT. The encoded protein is CASSLSRGLTEAFF. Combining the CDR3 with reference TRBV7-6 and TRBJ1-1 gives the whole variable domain GAGVSQSPRYKVTKRGQDVALRCDPISGHVSLYWYRQALGQGPEFLTYFNYEAQQDKSGLPNDRFSAERPEGSISTLTIQRTEQRDSAMYRCASSLSRGLTEAFFGQGTRLTVV.

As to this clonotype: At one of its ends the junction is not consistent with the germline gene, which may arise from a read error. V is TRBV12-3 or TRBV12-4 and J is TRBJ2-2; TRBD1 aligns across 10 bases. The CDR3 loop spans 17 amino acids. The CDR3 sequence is CASSPTPGQGNIGELFF. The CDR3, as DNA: TGTGCCAGCAGTCCAACCCCGGGACAGGGGAACATCGGGGAGCTGTTTTTT.

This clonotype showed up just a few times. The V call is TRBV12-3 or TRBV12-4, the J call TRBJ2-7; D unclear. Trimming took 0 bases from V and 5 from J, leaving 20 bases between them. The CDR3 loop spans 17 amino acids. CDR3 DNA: TGTGCCAGCAGTTTAGCGCAGGTTCATCCGCCTACTAACGAGCAGTACTTC. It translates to CASSLAQVHPPTNEQYF.

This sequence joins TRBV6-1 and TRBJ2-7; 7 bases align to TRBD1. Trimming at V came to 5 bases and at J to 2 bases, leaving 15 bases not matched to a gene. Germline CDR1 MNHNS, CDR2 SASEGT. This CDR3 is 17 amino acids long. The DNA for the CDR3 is TGTGCCAGCAGTACTACGATGGGACAGAAGACGACCTACGAGCAGTACTTC. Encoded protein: CASSTTMGQKTTYEQYF.

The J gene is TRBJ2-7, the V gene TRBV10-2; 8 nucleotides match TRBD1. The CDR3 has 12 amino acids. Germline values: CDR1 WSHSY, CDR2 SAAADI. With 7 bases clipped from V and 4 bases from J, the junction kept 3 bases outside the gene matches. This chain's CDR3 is CASKQGGYEQYF. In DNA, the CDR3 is TGCGCCAGCAAACAGGGGGGTTACGAGCAGTACTTC.

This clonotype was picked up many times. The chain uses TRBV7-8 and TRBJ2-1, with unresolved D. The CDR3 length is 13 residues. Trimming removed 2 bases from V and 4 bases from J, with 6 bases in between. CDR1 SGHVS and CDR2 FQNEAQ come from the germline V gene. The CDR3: CASSLRRYNEQFF. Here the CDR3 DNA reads TGTGCCAGCAGCTTAAGAAGATACAATGAGCAGTTCTTC.

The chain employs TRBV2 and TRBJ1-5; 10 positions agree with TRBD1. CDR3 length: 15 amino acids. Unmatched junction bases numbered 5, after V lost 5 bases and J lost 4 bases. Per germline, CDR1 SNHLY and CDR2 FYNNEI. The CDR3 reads CASSFRGQGNQPQHF. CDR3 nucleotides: TGTGCCAGCAGTTTCCGGGGACAGGGGAATCAGCCCCAGCATTTT. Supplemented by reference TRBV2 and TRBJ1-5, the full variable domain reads EPEVTQTPSHQVTQMGQEVILRCVPISNHLYFYWYRQILGQKVEFLVSFYNNEISEKSEIFDDQFSVERPDGSNFTLKIRSTKLEDSAMYFCASSFRGQGNQPQHFGDGTRLSIL.

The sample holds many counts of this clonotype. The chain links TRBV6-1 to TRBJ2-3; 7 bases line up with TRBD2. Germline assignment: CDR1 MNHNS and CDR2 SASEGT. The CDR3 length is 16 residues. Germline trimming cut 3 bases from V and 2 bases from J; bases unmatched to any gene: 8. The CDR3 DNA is TGTGCCAGCAGTGATTCGGGACTAACTGACACAGATACGCAGTATTTT. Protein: CASSDSGLTDTDTQYF.

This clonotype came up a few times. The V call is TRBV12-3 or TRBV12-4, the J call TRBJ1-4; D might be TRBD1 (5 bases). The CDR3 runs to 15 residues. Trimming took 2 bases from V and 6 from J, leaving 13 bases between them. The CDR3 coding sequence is TGTGCCAGCAGTTTATTCCCTCTGGGGGATGAAAAACTGTTTTTT. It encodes CASSLFPLGDEKLFF.

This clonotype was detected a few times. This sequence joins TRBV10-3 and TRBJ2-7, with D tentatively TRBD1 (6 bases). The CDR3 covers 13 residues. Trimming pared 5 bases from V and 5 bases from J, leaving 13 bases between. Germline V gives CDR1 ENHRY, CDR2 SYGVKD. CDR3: CAISWETGNEQYV. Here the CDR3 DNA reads TGTGCCATCAGTTGGGAGACAGGCAACGAGCAGTACGTC.

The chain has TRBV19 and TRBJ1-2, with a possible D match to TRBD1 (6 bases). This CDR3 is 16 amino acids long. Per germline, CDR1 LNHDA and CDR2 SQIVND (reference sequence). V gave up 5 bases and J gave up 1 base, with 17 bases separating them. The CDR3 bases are TGTGCCAGTAGTCCCAACTTGGGGGCGCGTAACTATGGCTACACCTTC. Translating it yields CASSPNLGARNYGYTF.

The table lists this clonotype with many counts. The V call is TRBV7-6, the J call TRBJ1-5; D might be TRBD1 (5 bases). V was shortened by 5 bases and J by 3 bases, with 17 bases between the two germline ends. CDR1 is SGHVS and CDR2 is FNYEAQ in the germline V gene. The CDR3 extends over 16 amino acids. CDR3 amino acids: CASSQGVGRDNQPQHF. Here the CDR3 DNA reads TGTGCCAGCAGCCAAGGGGTAGGGAGGGACAATCAGCCCCAGCATTTT.

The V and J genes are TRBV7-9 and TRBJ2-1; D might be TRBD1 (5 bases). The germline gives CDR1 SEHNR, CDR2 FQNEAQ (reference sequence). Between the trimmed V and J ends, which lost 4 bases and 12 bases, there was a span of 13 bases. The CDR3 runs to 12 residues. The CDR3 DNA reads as TGTGCCAGCAGCTACCAAGACAGAGGGCAGTTCTTC. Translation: CASSYQDRGQFF.

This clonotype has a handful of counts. The CDR3 coding sequence is TGTGCCAGCAGCTTAGTGTTATTTGGTGGTTACAATGAGCAGTTCTTC. It yields the protein CASSLVLFGGYNEQFF. The chain couples TRBV7-2 to TRBJ2-1, with D uncertain. There are 16 residues in the CDR3. CDR1 is SGHTA and CDR2 is FQGNSA in the germline V gene. V was cut by 1 base and J by 4 bases, with 14 bases left in between.

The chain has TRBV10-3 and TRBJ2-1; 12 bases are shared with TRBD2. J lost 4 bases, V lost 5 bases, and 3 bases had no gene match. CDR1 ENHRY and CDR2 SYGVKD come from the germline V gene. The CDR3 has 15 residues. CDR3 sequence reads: CAISRLAGEYNEQFF. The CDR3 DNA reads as TGTGCCATCAGTCGACTAGCGGGGGAGTACAATGAGCAGTTCTTC.

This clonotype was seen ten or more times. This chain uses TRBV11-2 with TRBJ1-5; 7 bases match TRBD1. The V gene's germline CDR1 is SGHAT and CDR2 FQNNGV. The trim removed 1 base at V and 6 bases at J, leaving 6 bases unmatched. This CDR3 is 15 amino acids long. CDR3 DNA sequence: TGTGCCAGCAGCTTAGTGGCAGGGGGATCTCAGCCCCAGCATTTT. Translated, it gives CASSLVAGGSQPQHF.

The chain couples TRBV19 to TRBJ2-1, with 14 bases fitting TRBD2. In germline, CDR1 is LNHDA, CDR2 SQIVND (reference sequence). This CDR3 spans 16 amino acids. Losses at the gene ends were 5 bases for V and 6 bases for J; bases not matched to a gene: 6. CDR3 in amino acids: CASSSRTSGGSNEQFF. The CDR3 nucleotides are TGTGCCAGTAGTTCAAGGACTAGCGGGGGGAGCAATGAGCAGTTCTTC.

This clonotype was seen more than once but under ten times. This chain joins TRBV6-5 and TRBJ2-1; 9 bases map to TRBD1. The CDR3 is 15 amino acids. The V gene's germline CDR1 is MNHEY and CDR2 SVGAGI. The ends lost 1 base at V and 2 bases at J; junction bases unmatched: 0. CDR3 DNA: TGTGCCAGCAGTTACTGGACAGGGGCCTACAATGAGCAGTTCTTC. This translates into CASSYWTGAYNEQFF.